The 2 T cell receptor beta chains below all came from one sample that was sequenced in a study of blood T cells in healthy people across ages. For the second PCR, which ran for about 7 to 11 cycles, a sample-barcoded 5' primer and a J-beta primer mix were used. TCRdb called the 5' RACE reads again in MiXCR, with one record for every CDR3 protein. Of about 800,000 distinct CDR3 sequences listed, around a quarter are singletons. These data were also reused for a study on T cells of mothers and their children.

The material sequenced was blood. These receptors originate from a boy aged 10-17 years in good health.

This chain uses TRBV27 with TRBJ1-1; D uncertain. V was pared by 2 bases and J by 4 bases, with 11 bases between. CDR1 and CDR2 (germline): MNHEY, SMNVEV (reference sequence). The CDR3 covers 14 residues. The chain's CDR3 is CASSLRMGITEAFF. CDR3 bases: TGTGCCAGCAGTTTACGGATGGGAATCACTGAAGCTTTCTTT.

The genes are TRBV6-6 and TRBJ1-4; 12 bases fit TRBD1. J gave up 8 bases and V 3 bases, and 7 bases lay outside the gene matches. The CDR3 has 16 amino acids. Germline lookup yields CDR1 MNHNY and CDR2 SVGAGI (reference sequence). The CDR3 here is CASSYPGTGGREKLFF. The CDR3 region has the DNA TGTGCCAGCAGTTATCCCGGGACAGGGGGCCGGGAAAAACTGTTTTTT.